A selection of T cell receptor beta chains follows, all from one sample in a study of blood T cells in healthy people across ages. A single record per CDR3 protein comes from TCRdb applying MiXCR to the 5' RACE reads. The sample shows over a million distinct CDR3 sequences, 59% of them seen only once. Material: blood. These receptors were taken from a man aged 18 to 35 in good health. CDR3s leave out the opening cysteine and the closing phenylalanine or tryptophan.

V gene,CDR3 protein
TRBV6-1,ASHEGLGPVRPNTEAF
TRBV12-3/TRBV12-4,ASSLETSGSSYEQY
TRBV25-1,ASSEFGLNEQF
TRBV4-1,ASASTESYEQY
TRBV4-1,ASSQDRGSTYEQY
TRBV20-1,SAGVAGNYGYT
TRBV6-2/TRBV6-3,ASSYLWTTEQY
TRBV10-3,AISDTRYGYT
TRBV12-5,ASGLGSGGTTNQQF
TRBV27,ASSFMGLSTYSPLH
TRBV6-1,ASSDPGLVNEQF
TRBV5-1,ASSSWTDSYEQY
TRBV6-5,ASRKRGGTDTQY
TRBV9,ASSEEPTGYEQY
TRBV29-1,SVNSGSSYEQY
TRBV9,ASSVGTYDGYT
TRBV6-2/TRBV6-3,ASSYAGTGGYEQY
TRBV12-3/TRBV12-4,ASSRGQGFNDYT
TRBV6-5,ASSYGQPPNYGYT
TRBV28,ASSLTQANYEQY
TRBV6-1,ASSGGTGAYNEQF
TRBV4-1,ASSQDRQPTDTQY
TRBV7-6,ASSPTGRGEAF
TRBV28,ASSPLPGRANAGELF
TRBV15,ATRVGTVHTEAF
TRBV11-1,ASSFQDPSGANVLT
TRBV10-3,AISGQGGYGYT
TRBV25-1,ASSEGAGIRGKTQY
TRBV12-3/TRBV12-4,ASSLVAENQETQY
TRBV12-3/TRBV12-4,ASRDQGAISEAF
TRBV9,ASSGPPGALVYEQY
TRBV25-1,ASSGLAGGPANTGELF
TRBV28,ASSSPVQMGSYEQY
TRBV7-6,ASSLAGEQRAISSYNEQF
TRBV7-9,AGSLITGTSGYT
TRBV10-3,AISEWGPIRSQETQY
TRBV11-2,ASRPNKGIGANVLT
TRBV7-6,ASSDTVQTQY
TRBV10-2,ASSDLLGQNEKLF
TRBV18,ASSPAAQETQY
TRBV27,ASSTSGTSGPGELF
TRBV29-1,SVKRTGEAF
TRBV7-9,ASSLPPSSGRVTDTQY
TRBV12-3/TRBV12-4,ASMGHQSGNEQF
TRBV4-3,ASSQEGHDDYEQY
TRBV25-1,ASTGTGVSPLH
TRBV4-1,ASSQGAGGPYYNEQF
TRBV19,ASGTDDSEALH